What follows are 27 T cell receptor beta chains derived from one specimen sequenced in a study of technical replicates of blood from a few donors. Clones were read by immunoSEQ multiplex PCR, and TCRdb kept only the in-frame ones, dropping some. The table has just over 95,000 clones, approximately 94% seen once; the top ten hold approximately 0.2%. The source material was T cells isolated from PBMCs. These TCRs come from a human donor in good health.

Notes on this clone: One junction end disagrees with the germline gene, perhaps due to a read error. The rearrangement links TRBV5-1 to TRBJ2-7; D perhaps matches TRBD1 (6 bases). CDR3 length: 14 residues. CDR1 and CDR2 (germline): SGHRS, YFSETQ. Here the CDR3 DNA reads TGCGCCAGCAGCTTTGAGAGCCTCGGTGGGGGCAGGAGGTTC. This sequence encodes CASSFESLGGGRRF.

The rearrangement joins TRBV19 to TRBJ2-7; 7 bases align to TRBD1. The CDR3 is 15 amino acids. The J segment lost 0 bases and the V segment lost 7 bases, leaving 9 bases of the junction unmatched. Germline values: CDR1 LNHDA, CDR2 SQIVND (reference sequence). The CDR3 DNA sequence: TGTGCCAGTAAGGAAAGGGGACAGAACTCCTACGAGCAGTACTTC. Protein: CASKERGQNSYEQYF.

This rearrangement joins TRBV19 to TRBJ2-2; D is undetermined. The CDR3 loop spans 16 amino acids. Trimming pared 7 bases from V and 1 base from J, leaving 16 bases between. Germline assignment: CDR1 LNHDA and CDR2 SQIVND (reference sequence). The CDR3 loop is CASTERWALNTGELFF. CDR3 nucleotide sequence: TGTGCCAGTACCGAACGCTGGGCGTTGAACACCGGGGAGCTGTTTTTT.

The chain links TRBV9 to TRBJ1-2, with D possibly being TRBD1 (6 bases). There are 11 residues in the CDR3. Trimming took 3 bases from V and 10 from J, leaving 10 bases between them. Germline V lookup: CDR1 SGDLS, CDR2 YYNGEE. The CDR3 loop reads CASSADRTYTF. In nucleotides, the CDR3 is TGTGCCAGCAGCGCTGACAGGACCTACACCTTC. Based on the CDR3 plus reference TRBV9 and TRBJ1-2, the full variable domain is DSGVTQTPKHLITATGQRVTLRCSPRSGDLSVYWYQQSLDQGLQFLIQYYNGEERAKGNILERFSAQQFPDLHSELNLSSLELGDSALYFCASSADRTYTFGSGTRLTVV.

This sequence joins TRBV25-1 and TRBJ2-5, with D possibly matching TRBD2 (5 bases). Germline lookup yields CDR1 MGHDK and CDR2 SYGVNS. The CDR3 contains 13 residues. Trimming stripped 6 bases from V and 5 bases from J, with 13 bases between. The CDR3 nucleotides read TGTGCCAGCAGGCAAGGGAGTTGGGAGACCCAGTACTTC. Protein product: CASRQGSWETQYF.

The chain employs TRBV6-6 and TRBJ2-1; D remains unclear. The germline gives CDR1 MNHNY, CDR2 SVGAGI (reference sequence). V was cut by 3 bases and J by 3 bases, with 9 bases left in between. The CDR3 spans 14 residues. CDR3 nucleotides: TGTGCCAGCAGTTATCGCCCTAGCTACAATGAGCAGTTCTTC. Protein: CASSYRPSYNEQFF.

The V gene is TRBV27, the J gene TRBJ1-4, with no clear D. Deletions cut 0 bases from V and 10 bases from J, with 15 bases between. Germline loops: CDR1 MNHEY, CDR2 SMNVEV (reference sequence). The CDR3 covers 15 residues. CDR3 DNA sequence: TGTGCCAGCAGTTTATCGGTTGGGAGGGATGGAAAACTGTTTTTT. Protein sequence: CASSLSVGRDGKLFF.

The DNA for the CDR3 is TGTGCCAGTAGTAGAGGACAGGGAGAGACCCAGTACTTC. This codes for CASSRGQGETQYF. This sequence joins TRBV19 and TRBJ2-5; 8 bases fit TRBD1. The CDR3 extends over 13 amino acids. Germline CDR1 is LNHDA and CDR2 is SQIVND (reference sequence). The junction had 2 bases not matched to a gene; V was cut back by 4 bases and J by 4 bases.

The chain recombines TRBV10-1 with TRBJ2-7; the match to TRBD2 covers 10 bases. Germline values: CDR1 WNHNN, CDR2 SYGVQD (reference sequence). The V gene end was trimmed by 3 bases and the J gene end by 3 bases; junction bases not matched to a gene: 5. This CDR3 has 15 amino acids. For the CDR3, the DNA is TGCGCCAGCAGTGAAAGGGGGACTAGCGACTACGAGCAGTACTTC. The encoded protein is CASSERGTSDYEQYF.

The rearrangement joins TRBV29-1 to TRBJ1-1; tentatively, D is TRBD1 (5 bases). This CDR3 has 15 amino acids. V was pared by 4 bases and J by 0 bases, with 15 bases between. Germline V CDR1 and CDR2: SQVTM, ANQGSEA. The CDR3 DNA reads as TGCAGCGTTGGGTATCAGGGCATCATGAACACTGAAGCTTTCTTT. This gives the protein CSVGYQGIMNTEAFF. Variable domain in full (rest from reference TRBV29-1 and TRBJ1-1): SAVISQKPSRDICQRGTSLTIQCQVDSQVTMMFWYRQQPGQSLTLIATANQGSEATYESGFVIDKFPISRPNLTFSTLTVSNMSPEDSSIYLCSVGYQGIMNTEAFFGQGTRLTVV.

This chain links TRBV6-5 with TRBJ2-3; 9 nucleotides align to TRBD2. The ends lost 2 bases at V and 5 bases at J; junction bases unmatched: 8. Germline CDR1 reads MNHEY; CDR2 reads SVGAGI. This CDR3 spans 16 amino acids. The CDR3 spells CASSYRGTSPKDTQYF. DNA for the CDR3: TGTGCCAGCAGTTACCGGGGGACTAGCCCAAAAGATACGCAGTATTTT.

This clone was counted a single time. The CDR3 coding sequence is TGTGCCAGCACGGGATCAGGGGATCCTAGGTACGAGCAGTACTTC. Its protein is CASTGSGDPRYEQYF. The rearrangement uses TRBV6-1 and TRBJ2-7, with D perhaps TRBD1 (6 bases). V lost 7 bases and J lost 4, with 20 bases in between. The CDR3 spans 15 residues. Germline CDR1 and CDR2: MNHNS and SASEGT.

V gene TRBV6-1 combines with J gene TRBJ1-1; no definite D call. The germline V gene has CDR1 MNHNS and CDR2 SASEGT. This CDR3 comprises 15 residues. With 0 bases removed from V and 0 bases from J, the gap between germline ends came to 8 bases. This chain's CDR3 is CASSEAVGLNTEAFF. As DNA, the CDR3 is TGTGCCAGCAGTGAAGCAGTGGGCCTGAACACTGAAGCTTTCTTT.

The chain uses TRBV19 and TRBJ1-5, with D tentatively TRBD1 (6 bases). Germline CDR1 LNHDA, CDR2 SQIVND (reference sequence). CDR3 size: 16 residues. Trimming removed 4 bases at V and 2 bases at J, with 15 bases between. The CDR3 protein is CASSKNRVTGNQPQHF. The CDR3 coding sequence is TGTGCCAGTAGTAAAAACAGGGTGACGGGCAATCAGCCCCAGCATTTT.

This rearrangement joins TRBV28 to TRBJ1-1; a weak D match, TRBD1 (6 bases). CDR1 and CDR2 from the germline V gene are MDHEN and SYDVKM. The CDR3 has 13 residues. Trimming took off 5 bases at V and 4 bases at J, with 11 bases between the two ends. The CDR3 DNA reads as TGTGCCAGCAGTCCAGGGGAGAGCACTGAAGCTTTCTTT. Translating it yields CASSPGESTEAFF.

The genes are TRBV14 and TRBJ2-2; 7 bases agree with TRBD1. Looked up from germline, CDR1 is SGHDN and CDR2 is FVKESK. The CDR3 is 15 residues long. The ends lost 4 bases at V and 6 bases at J; junction bases unmatched: 8. CDR3 in DNA: TGTGCCAGCAGCCCCCACAGGGGTGTTGCCGGGGAGCTGTTTTTT. Encoded protein: CASSPHRGVAGELFF.

V and J are TRBV10-2 and TRBJ2-2; weak D call: TRBD1 (5 bases). The CDR3 is made up of 13 amino acids. Between the trimmed V and J ends, which lost 7 bases and 3 bases, there was a span of 9 bases. Germline V lookup: CDR1 WSHSY, CDR2 SAAADI. CDR3 nucleotides: TGCGCCAGCACAGGGTCGGACACCGGGGAGCTGTTTTTT. Its translation: CASTGSDTGELFF.

The rearrangement uses TRBV4-1 and TRBJ1-1; no firm D call. Germline V gene data show CDR1 as MGHRA and CDR2 as YSYEKL. This CDR3 is built from 12 residues. V dropped 0 bases and J dropped 10 bases, with 9 bases sitting between them. The CDR3 region is CASSQDSARAFF. The CDR3 DNA reads TGCGCCAGCAGCCAAGACAGCGCTCGAGCTTTCTTT.

The V call is TRBV19, the J call TRBJ2-2, with TRBD2 matching over 14 bases. Germline V gene sequence: CDR1 LNHDA, CDR2 SQIVND (reference sequence). CDR3 size: 14 residues. V lost 10 bases and J lost 9; bases outside the gene matches: 7. The CDR3 reads CATRLAGGTRELFF. CDR3 DNA: TGTGCCACCCGACTAGCGGGAGGGACCCGGGAGCTGTTTTTT.

This sequence joins TRBV4-2 and TRBJ1-5; no definite D call. The CDR3 is made up of 17 amino acids. Trimming removed 2 bases from V and 0 bases from J, with 14 bases in between. The germline V gene has CDR1 LGHNA and CDR2 YNFKEQ. This CDR3 is CASSQTLREYSNQPQHF. As DNA, the CDR3 is TGTGCCAGCAGCCAAACCCTAAGGGAGTATAGCAATCAGCCCCAGCATTTT.

The chain links TRBV27 to TRBJ2-3, with D unclear. The CDR3 contains 15 residues. Trimming shortened V by 3 bases and J by 4 bases, and 14 bases separated the two germline ends. The germline CDR1 and CDR2 sequences are MNHEY and SMNVEV (reference sequence). The CDR3 DNA sequence: TGTGCCAGCAGTTTCCACCCCGAGGTTCCAGATACGCAGTATTTT. Amino acid sequence: CASSFHPEVPDTQYF.

The rearrangement joins TRBV4-1 to TRBJ2-2, with 10 bases matching TRBD1. Looked up from germline, CDR1 is MGHRA and CDR2 is YSYEKL. This CDR3 has 16 amino acids. V lost 0 bases, J lost 6 bases, and 4 bases stayed unmatched. The CDR3 DNA reads as TGCGCCAGCAGCCAAGATCGAGGACAGGGGGCCGGGGAGCTGTTTTTT. Translated: CASSQDRGQGAGELFF.

This chain uses TRBV5-4 with TRBJ2-1, with TRBD2 identical over 7 bases. This CDR3 comprises 15 residues. The junction had 8 bases not matched to a gene; V was cut back by 4 bases and J by 4 bases. CDR1 is SGHNT and CDR2 is YYREEE in the germline V gene (reference sequence). The DNA for the CDR3 is TGTGCCAGCAGCATTGGGGGGGGGATATACAATGAGCAGTTCTTC. Protein sequence: CASSIGGGIYNEQFF.

This chain uses TRBV5-4 with TRBJ1-1; 10 bases fit TRBD1. CDR1 is SGHNT and CDR2 is YYREEE in the germline V gene (reference sequence). Unmatched junction bases numbered 5, after V lost 0 bases and J lost 0 bases. CDR3 length: 17 amino acids. The CDR3 loop is CASSLALTGGLNTEAFF. In DNA form, the CDR3 reads TGTGCCAGCAGCTTGGCCCTGACAGGGGGCTTGAACACTGAAGCTTTCTTT.

The CDR3 spells CASSFSYTEAFF. CDR3 nucleotides: TGTGCCAGCAGCTTTAGTTACACTGAAGCTTTCTTT. This rearrangement joins TRBV7-3 to TRBJ1-1; no definite D call. V lost 3 bases to trimming and J lost 3 bases, with 5 bases between them. The germline CDR1 and CDR2 sequences are SGHTA and FQGTGA. This CDR3 has 12 amino acids.

The chain joins TRBV5-3 to TRBJ1-5; 9 bases are shared with TRBD1. TRBV5-3 is noted as an ORF with a role that remains uncertain. This CDR3 comprises 17 residues. Trimming cost V 1 base and J 6 bases; bases outside gene matches: 11. CDR3 nucleotide sequence: TGTGCCAGAAGCTTGAAACAGGGGGCTGAAGGGGGTCAGCCCCAGCATTTT. Protein: CARSLKQGAEGGQPQHF.

The CDR3 DNA is TGTGCCAGCAGTGAAGGACACACCTACGAGCAGTACTTC. It translates to CASSEGHTYEQYF. The chain links TRBV2 to TRBJ2-7; no reliable D call. CDR1 is SNHLY, CDR2 FYNNEI, per germline. This CDR3 has 13 amino acids. Trimming stripped 1 base from V and 2 bases from J, with 6 bases between.